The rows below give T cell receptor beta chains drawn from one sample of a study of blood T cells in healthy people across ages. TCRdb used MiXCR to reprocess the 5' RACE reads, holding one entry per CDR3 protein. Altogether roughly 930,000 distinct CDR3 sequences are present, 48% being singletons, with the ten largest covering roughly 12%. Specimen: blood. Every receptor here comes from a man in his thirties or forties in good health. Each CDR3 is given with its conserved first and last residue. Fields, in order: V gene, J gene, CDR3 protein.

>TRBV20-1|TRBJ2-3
CSAREQMWGTDTQYF
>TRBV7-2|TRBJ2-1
CASSFNGGARDEQFF
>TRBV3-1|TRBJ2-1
CASSPRVASSSYNEQFF
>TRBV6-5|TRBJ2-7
CASSWDRGVPDEQYF
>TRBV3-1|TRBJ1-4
CASSPIGDEKLFF
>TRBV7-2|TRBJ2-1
CASSLVGGGTYNEQFF
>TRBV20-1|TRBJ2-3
CSASRSTDTRYF
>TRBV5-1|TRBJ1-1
CASRGSGGINTEAFF
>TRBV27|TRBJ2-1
CASSRAGVTRDEQFF
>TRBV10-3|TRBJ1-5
CAIRPTGEEQPQHF
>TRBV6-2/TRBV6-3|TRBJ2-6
CASSYNRAGANVLTF
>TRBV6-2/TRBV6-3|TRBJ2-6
CASGIDSGANVLTF
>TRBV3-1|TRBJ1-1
CASSRGVAAFF
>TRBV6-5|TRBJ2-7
CASSYSLGAGSYEQYF
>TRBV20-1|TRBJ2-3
CSARVLQGRGTDTQYF
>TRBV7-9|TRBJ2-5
CASSPIRGFEETQYF
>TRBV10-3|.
CAISETGSGTASSEQYF
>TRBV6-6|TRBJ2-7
CASKNLGSSSSYEQYF
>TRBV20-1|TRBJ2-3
CSAEGLAGGQADTQYF
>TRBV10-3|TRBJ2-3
CAIQTGGSYSTDTQYF
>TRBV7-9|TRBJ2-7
CASSLGQTAYEQYF
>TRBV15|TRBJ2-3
CATSSPGTSDTQYF
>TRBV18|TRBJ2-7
CASSPPAGGFSYEQYF
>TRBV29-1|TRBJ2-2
CSTRRTTGGTGELFF
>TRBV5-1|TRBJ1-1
CASSSGLPRAEAFF
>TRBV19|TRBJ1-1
CASRSPQGETEAFF
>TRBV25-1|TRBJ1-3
CASSEGGGVGNTIYF
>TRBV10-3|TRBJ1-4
CAIKGDSNEKLFF
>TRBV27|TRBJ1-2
CASRPDRAGGYTF
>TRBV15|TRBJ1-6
CATSGTGSSYNSPLHF
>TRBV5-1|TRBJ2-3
CASSPDRGSDTQYF
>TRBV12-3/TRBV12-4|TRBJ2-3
CASSLPYTDTQYF
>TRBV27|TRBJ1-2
CASSPRTGTGYGYTF
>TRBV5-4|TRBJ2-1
CASSKDSASSYNEQFF
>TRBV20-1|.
CSARPPEDEQYF
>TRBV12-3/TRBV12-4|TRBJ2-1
CASCFGGNVNEQFF
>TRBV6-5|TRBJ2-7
CASSQARGQKVYEQYF
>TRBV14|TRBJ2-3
CASSGRTGWDTDTQYF
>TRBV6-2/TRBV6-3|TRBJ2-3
CASSRRRTGTDTQYF
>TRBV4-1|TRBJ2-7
CASTPSWGVNEQYF
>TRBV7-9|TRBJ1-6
CASSFYRDTDSPLHF
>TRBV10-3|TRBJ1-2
CAILDIGSGGYTF
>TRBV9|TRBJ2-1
CASSGGQLIYNEQFF
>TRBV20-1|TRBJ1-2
CSARRQGKDYGYTF
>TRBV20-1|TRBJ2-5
CSAKRASLVGETQYF
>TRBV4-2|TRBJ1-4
CASSQDPGTGRSEKLFF
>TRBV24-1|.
CATSDLGSAGETQYF
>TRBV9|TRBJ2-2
CASSSGLAGESLKSGELFF
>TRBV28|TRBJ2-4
CASSLSPEGVLLAKNIQYF
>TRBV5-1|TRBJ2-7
CASSLGSQGASEQYF
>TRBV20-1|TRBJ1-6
CSARDFPSPLHF
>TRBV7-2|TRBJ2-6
CASSLRWTGSGANVPTF
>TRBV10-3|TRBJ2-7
CAISDPRTISYEQYF
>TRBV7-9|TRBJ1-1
CTSSAGGMVSNTEAFF
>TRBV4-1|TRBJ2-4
CASSQEGARNIQYF
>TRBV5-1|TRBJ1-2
CASSLVAVNYGYTF
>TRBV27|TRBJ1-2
CASSLSPRGLYGYTF
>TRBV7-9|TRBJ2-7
CASSLAPGRLYEQYF
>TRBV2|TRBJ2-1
CASSEWGRAGEQFF
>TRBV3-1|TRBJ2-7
CASSQLGQDYEQYF